The 4 T cell receptor beta chains below all came from one sample that was sequenced in a study of technical replicates of blood from several donors. Produced via immunoSEQ multiplex PCR; TCRdb's table is partial and in-frame only. Here the sample spans over 65,000 clones, approximately 97% being singletons. Sequenced sample: T cells isolated from PBMCs. These receptors were taken from a human donor in good health.

The V and J genes are TRBV28 and TRBJ2-1; perhaps TRBD2 as D (6 bases). In germline, CDR1 is MDHEN, CDR2 SYDVKM. This CDR3 contains 15 residues. Trimming removed 3 bases from V and 2 bases from J, with 11 bases in between. The chain's CDR3 is CASSFEEGAYNEQFF. In DNA form, the CDR3 reads TGTGCCAGCAGTTTCGAGGAGGGCGCCTACAATGAGCAGTTCTTC.

Only one count was recorded for this clone. The V call is TRBV4-1, the J call TRBJ2-7, with 14 nucleotides matching TRBD2. The CDR3 contains 16 residues. V gave up 2 bases and J gave up 3 bases; unmatched junction bases: 3. CDR1 is MGHRA and CDR2 is YSYEKL in the germline V gene. CDR3 region: CASSQYGTSGSYEQYF. CDR3 DNA sequence: TGCGCCAGCAGCCAATACGGGACTAGCGGGAGCTACGAGCAGTACTTC.

This chain uses TRBV18 with TRBJ1-2, with a tentative D call TRBD1 (6 bases). CDR3 length: 16 amino acids. CDR1 is KGHSH and CDR2 is LQKENI in the germline V gene. V lost 7 bases to trimming and J lost 2 bases, with 20 bases between them. CDR3 coding DNA: TGTGCCAGCTTAAACTCTCGGACAGCGTTAAACTATGGCTACACCTTC. Residues: CASLNSRTALNYGYTF.

The chain is built from TRBV5-6 and TRBJ1-2, with TRBD1 matching over 8 bases. This CDR3 region has 13 residues. After removal of 7 bases from V and 8 bases from J, the junction contained 10 bases not matched to a gene. From germline, CDR1 is SGHDT and CDR2 YYEEEE. This CDR3 reads CASGSPGGSGYTF. In nucleotides, the CDR3 is TGTGCCAGCGGATCGCCAGGGGGCTCGGGCTACACCTTC.